This T cell receptor (beta chain) stems from a study of T cells in Graves' hyperthyroidism and ophthalmopathy. The CDR3 length is 15 residues. Amplified regions were TCR beta CDR3 sequences from RNA transcripts. HTBI primers were the set used in a first-round RT-PCR of the TCR CDR3. TCRdb reprocessed the multiplex PCR reads with MiXCR, giving one entry per CDR3 protein. Among about 550,000 distinct CDR3 sequences listed, less than 25% were seen once. Absence of ophthalmopathy progression within 18 months defined stable Graves' hyperthyroidism. Recently diagnosed hyperthyroidism of less than 2 months' duration affected patients aged 18 to 65. Diagnostic decisions used clinical symptoms, serum thyroxine and TRAb, thyroid ultrasound and orbital computed tomography. Points from the study as a whole: Most thyroid clonotypes that were expanded above 0.001 also turned up in blood.

This clonotype came up a few times. Its antigen is unidentified. Germline is not matched at one junction end, which may reflect a read error. The source material was blood. This chain joins TRBV12-3 or TRBV12-4 and TRBJ2-2; D may be TRBD2 (5 bases). The receptor's source is a man between 18 and 29 years old with Graves' hyperthyroidism. The CDR3 DNA follows: TGTGCCAGCAGTCCAAGACCACGAAGCACCGGGGAGCTGTGTTTT. This translates into CASSPRPRSTGELCF.